This T cell receptor (beta chain) derives from a study of T cell changes during pregnancy in multiple sclerosis. Sequencing used immunoSEQ multiplex PCR; TCRdb keeps in-frame clones, though not all of them. The table shows 70,000 to 75,000 clones, with around 94% occurring only once. Trimming took off 5 bases at V and 4 bases at J, with 14 bases between the two ends. The length of the CDR3 is 14 residues. The germline gives CDR1 SGHRS, CDR2 YFSETQ. The receptor comes from a female donor in good health, enrolled as a control in a pregnancy study. V gene TRBV5-1 combines with J gene TRBJ2-3; TRBD2 might be the D (5 bases). Source: peripheral blood, taken in the second trimester of pregnancy. The CDR3 reads CASSLGLLPDTQYF. The CDR3 DNA reads as TGCGCCAGCAGTCTCGGACTCCTTCCAGATACGCAGTATTTT.